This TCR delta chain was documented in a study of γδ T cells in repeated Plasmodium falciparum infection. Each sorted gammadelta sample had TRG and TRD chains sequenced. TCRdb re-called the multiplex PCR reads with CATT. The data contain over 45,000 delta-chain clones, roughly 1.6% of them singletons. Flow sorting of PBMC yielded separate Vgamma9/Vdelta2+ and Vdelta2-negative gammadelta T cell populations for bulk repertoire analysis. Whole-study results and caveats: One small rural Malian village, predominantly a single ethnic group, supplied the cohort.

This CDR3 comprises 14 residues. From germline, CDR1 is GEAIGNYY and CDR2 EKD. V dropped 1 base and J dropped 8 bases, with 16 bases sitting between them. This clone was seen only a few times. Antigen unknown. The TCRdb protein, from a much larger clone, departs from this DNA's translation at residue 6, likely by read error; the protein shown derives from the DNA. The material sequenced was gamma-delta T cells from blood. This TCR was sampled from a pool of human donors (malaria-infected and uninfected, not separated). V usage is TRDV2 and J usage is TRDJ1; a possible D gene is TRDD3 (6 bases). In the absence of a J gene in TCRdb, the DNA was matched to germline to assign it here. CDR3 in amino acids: CACDTLGVPSKLIF. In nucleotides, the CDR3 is TGTGCCTGTGACACGTTGGGGGTTCCTTCAAAACTCATCTTT.